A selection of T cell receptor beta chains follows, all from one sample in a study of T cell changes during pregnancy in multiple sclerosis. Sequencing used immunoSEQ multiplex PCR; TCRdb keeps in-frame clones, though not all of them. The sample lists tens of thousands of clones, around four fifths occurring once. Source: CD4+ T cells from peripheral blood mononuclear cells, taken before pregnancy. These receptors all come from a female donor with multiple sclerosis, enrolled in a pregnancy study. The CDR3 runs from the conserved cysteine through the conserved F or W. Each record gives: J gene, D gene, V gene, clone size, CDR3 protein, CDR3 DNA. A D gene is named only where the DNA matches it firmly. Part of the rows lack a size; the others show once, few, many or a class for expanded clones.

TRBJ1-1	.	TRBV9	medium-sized	CASSGPGKMNTEAFF	TGTGCCAGCAGCGGACCAGGGAAAATGAACACTGAAGCTTTCTTT
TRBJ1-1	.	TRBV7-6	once	CASSRDTMNTEAFF	TGTGCCAGCAGCAGGGACACGATGAACACTGAAGCTTTCTTT
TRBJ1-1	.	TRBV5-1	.	CASGFNGNTEAFF	TGCGCCAGCGGTTTCAACGGGAACACTGAAGCTTTCTTT
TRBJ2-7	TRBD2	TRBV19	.	CASSEGLDSYEQYF	TGTGCCAGTAGTGAGGGACTAGACTCCTACGAGCAGTACTTC
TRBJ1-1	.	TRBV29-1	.	CSVGEFSARAEAFF	TGCAGCGTTGGGGAGTTCTCGGCGCGGGCTGAAGCTTTCTTT
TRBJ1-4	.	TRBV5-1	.	CASSLGLNEKLFF	TGCGCCAGCAGCTTGGGACTTAATGAAAAACTGTTTTTT
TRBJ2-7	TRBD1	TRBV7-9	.	CASDPGRDRVHEQYF	TGTGCCAGCGACCCTGGGAGGGACAGGGTACACGAGCAGTACTTC
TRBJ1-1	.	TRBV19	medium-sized	CASSVSDRWNTEAFF	TGTGCCAGTAGTGTATCGGACAGATGGAACACTGAAGCTTTCTTT
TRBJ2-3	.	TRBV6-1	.	CASRAGTDTDTQYF	TGTGCCAGCAGGGCCGGGACTGACACAGATACGCAGTATTTT
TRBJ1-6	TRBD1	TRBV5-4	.	CASSLARQGPNSPLHF	TGTGCCAGCAGCTTGGCCAGACAGGGGCCTAATTCACCCCTCCACTTT
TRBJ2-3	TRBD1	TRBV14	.	CASSHQTGGADTQYF	TGTGCCAGCAGCCATCAGACAGGGGGCGCAGATACGCAGTATTTT
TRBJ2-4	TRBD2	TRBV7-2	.	CASSSGTSDKNIQYF	TGTGCCAGCAGCAGCGGGACTAGCGACAAAAACATTCAGTACTTC
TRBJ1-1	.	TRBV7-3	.	CASSPDTGAFTEAFF	TGTGCCAGCAGCCCCGACACGGGAGCCTTCACTGAAGCTTTCTTT
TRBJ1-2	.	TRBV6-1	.	CASTRWGVGGYTF	TGTGCCAGCACTCGGTGGGGGGTCGGTGGCTACACCTTC
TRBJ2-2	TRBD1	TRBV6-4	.	CASKGQAFTGELFF	TGTGCCAGCAAAGGACAGGCCTTCACCGGGGAGCTGTTTTTT
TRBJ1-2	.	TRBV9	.	CASSVATGGFERGYTF	TGTGCCAGCAGCGTAGCTACGGGTGGATTTGAACGCGGCTACACCTTC
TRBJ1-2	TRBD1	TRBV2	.	CASSEETTGNYGYTF	TGTGCCAGCAGTGAGGAGACGACAGGGAACTATGGCTACACCTTC
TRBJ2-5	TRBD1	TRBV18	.	CASSRNRGRSIFQETQYF	TGTGCCAGCTCACGCAACAGGGGGCGATCAATATTTCAAGAGACCCAGTACTTC
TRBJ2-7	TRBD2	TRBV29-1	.	CSVEDYSPIAGGSYEQYF	TGCAGCGTTGAAGACTATAGTCCCATAGCGGGTGGCTCCTACGAGCAGTACTTC
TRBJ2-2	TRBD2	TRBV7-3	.	CASSLIPSGKNTGELFF	TGTGCCAGCAGCCTTATTCCTAGCGGGAAGAACACCGGGGAGCTGTTTTTT
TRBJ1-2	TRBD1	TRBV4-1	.	CASSQARDRGQGGYTF	TGCGCCAGCAGCCAAGCAAGGGACAGGGGGCAGGGTGGCTACACCTTC
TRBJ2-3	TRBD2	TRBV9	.	CASSAQPTSDGDTQYF	TGTGCCAGCAGCGCCCAGCCGACTAGCGATGGAGATACGCAGTATTTT
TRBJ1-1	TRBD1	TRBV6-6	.	CASSYEGQGFSEAFF	TGTGCCAGCAGTTACGAGGGACAGGGGTTTTCTGAAGCTTTCTTT
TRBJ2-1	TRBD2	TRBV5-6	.	CASSPRGGANNEQFF	TGTGCCAGCAGCCCACGCGGGGGGGCGAACAATGAGCAGTTCTTC
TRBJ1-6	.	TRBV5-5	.	CASSYTGSGIWRAPLHF	TGTGCCAGCAGCTATACAGGGTCGGGGATCTGGCGAGCACCCCTCCACTTT
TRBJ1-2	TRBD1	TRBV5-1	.	CASSLNQGEIFGYTF	TGCGCCAGCAGCCTGAACCAGGGGGAGATATTTGGCTACACCTTC
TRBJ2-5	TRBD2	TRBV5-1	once	CASSSLAGGPSGGETQYF	TGCGCCAGCAGCTCTTTAGCGGGAGGGCCCTCGGGTGGAGAGACCCAGTACTTC
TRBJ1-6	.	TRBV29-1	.	CSVRFRDINSPLHF	TGCAGCGTTAGGTTCCGGGACATAAATTCACCCCTCCACTTT
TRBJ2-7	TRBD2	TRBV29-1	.	CSVRLASVEQYF	TGCAGCGTTAGACTAGCGTCTGTCGAGCAGTACTTC
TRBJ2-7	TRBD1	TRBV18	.	CASQQGTGPFRGSYEQYF	TGTGCCAGCCAACAAGGGACAGGGCCCTTTCGGGGATCCTACGAGCAGTACTTC